This record covers a single T cell receptor beta chain. This entry belongs to a study of blood T cell repertoires in COVID-19. Study overall: Sources were T cells, B-cell-depleted T cells, or PBMCs; the material itself was cDNA or gDNA.

Produced via immunoSEQ multiplex PCR; TCRdb's table is partial and in-frame only. The sample holds 65,000 to 75,000 clones; 70% to 90% are singletons and the top ten take 3.5% to 5%. Germline CDR1 SGHNT, CDR2 YYREEE (reference sequence). Trimming took 2 bases from V and 0 from J, leaving 8 bases between them. CDR3 length: 14 residues. The gene calls are TRBV5-4 and TRBJ2-5, with D possibly being TRBD2 (6 bases). The sequenced sample consisted of peripheral blood. The clonotype was recovered from a man aged 45-60 years with active COVID-19. The CDR3, as DNA: TGTGCCAGCAGCTTCCGGGACTACCAAGAGACCCAGTACTTC. Its protein product is CASSFRDYQETQYF.